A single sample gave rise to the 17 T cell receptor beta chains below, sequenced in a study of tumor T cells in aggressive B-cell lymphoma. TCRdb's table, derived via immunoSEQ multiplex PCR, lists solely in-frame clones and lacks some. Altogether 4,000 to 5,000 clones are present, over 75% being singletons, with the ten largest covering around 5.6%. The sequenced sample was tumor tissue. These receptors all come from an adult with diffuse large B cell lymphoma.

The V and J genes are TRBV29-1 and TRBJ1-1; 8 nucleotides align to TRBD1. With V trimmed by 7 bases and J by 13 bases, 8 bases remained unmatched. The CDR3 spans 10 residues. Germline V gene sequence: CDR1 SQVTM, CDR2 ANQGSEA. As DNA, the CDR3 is TGCAGCGCAAGAACAGGGGGGGATTTCTTT. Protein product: CSARTGGDFF.

The CDR3 region is CASSLGQGFSYEQYF. The DNA for the CDR3 is TGTGCCAGCAGCTTAGGACAGGGCTTCTCCTACGAGCAGTACTTC. The rearrangement links TRBV5-6 to TRBJ2-7, with 8 bases matching TRBD1. Germline loops: CDR1 SGHDT, CDR2 YYEEEE. The J segment lost 0 bases and the V segment lost 2 bases, leaving 4 bases of the junction unmatched. This CDR3 is built from 15 residues.

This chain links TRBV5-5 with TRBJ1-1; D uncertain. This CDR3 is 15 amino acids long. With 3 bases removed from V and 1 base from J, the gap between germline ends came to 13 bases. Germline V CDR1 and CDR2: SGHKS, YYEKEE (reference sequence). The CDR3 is CASSSLGGRNTEAFF. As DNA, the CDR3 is TGTGCCAGCAGCTCCCTCGGAGGGCGGAACACTGAAGCTTTCTTT.

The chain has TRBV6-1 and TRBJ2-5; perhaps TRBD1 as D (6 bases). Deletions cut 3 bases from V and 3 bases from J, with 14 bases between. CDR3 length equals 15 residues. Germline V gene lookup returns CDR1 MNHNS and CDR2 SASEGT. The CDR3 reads CASSDPGQSEETQYF. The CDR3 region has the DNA TGTGCCAGCAGTGACCCCGGACAGTCCGAAGAGACCCAGTACTTC.

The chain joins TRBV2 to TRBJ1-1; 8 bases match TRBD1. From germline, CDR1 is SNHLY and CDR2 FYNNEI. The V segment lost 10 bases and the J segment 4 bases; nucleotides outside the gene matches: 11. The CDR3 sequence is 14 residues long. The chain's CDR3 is CAIRQGRGSTEAFF. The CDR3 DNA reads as TGTGCCATTCGACAGGGGAGGGGGAGCACTGAAGCTTTCTTT.

CDR3 protein: CASSQSNRLNTEAFF. The CDR3 DNA sequence: TGTGCCAGCAGCCAATCGAACAGATTGAACACTGAAGCTTTCTTT. The chain is built from TRBV4-2 and TRBJ1-1; no clear D gene. V was pared by 2 bases and J by 0 bases, with 10 bases between. Germline lookup yields CDR1 LGHNA and CDR2 YNFKEQ. The CDR3 has 15 amino acids.

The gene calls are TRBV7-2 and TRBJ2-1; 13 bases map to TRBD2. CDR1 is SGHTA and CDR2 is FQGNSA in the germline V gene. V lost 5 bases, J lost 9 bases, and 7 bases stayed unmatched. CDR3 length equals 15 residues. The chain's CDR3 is CASSITSGGAGEQFF. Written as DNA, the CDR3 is TGTGCCAGCAGCATCACTAGCGGGGGGGCCGGTGAGCAGTTCTTC.

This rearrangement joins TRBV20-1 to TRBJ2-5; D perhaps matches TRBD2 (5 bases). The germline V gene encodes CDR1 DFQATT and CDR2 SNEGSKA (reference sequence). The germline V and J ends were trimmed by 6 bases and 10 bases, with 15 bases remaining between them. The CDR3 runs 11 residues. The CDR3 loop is CSAAGADDQYF. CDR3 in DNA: TGCAGTGCCGCGGGCGCGGATGACCAGTACTTC.

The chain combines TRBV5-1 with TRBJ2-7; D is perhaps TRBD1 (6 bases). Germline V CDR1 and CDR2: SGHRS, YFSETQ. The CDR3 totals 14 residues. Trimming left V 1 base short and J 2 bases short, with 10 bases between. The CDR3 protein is CASSLSAGAYEQYF. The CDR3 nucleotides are TGCGCCAGCAGCTTGAGCGCAGGGGCCTACGAGCAGTACTTC. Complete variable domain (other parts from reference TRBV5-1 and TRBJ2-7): KAGVTQTPRYLIKTRGQQVTLSCSPISGHRSVSWYQQTPGQGLQFLFEYFSETQRNKGNFPGRFSGRQFSNSRSEMNVSTLELGDSALYLCASSLSAGAYEQYFGPGTRLTVT.

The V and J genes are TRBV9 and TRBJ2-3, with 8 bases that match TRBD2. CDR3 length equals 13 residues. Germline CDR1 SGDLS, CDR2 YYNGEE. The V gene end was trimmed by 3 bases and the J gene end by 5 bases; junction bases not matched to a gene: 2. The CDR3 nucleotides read TGTGCCAGCAGCGCGGGGGGGCAAGATACGCAGTATTTT. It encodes CASSAGGQDTQYF.

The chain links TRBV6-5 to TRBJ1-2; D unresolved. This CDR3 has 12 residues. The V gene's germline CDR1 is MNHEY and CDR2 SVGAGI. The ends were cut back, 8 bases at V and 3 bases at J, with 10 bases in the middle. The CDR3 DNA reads TGTGCCAGCGGCGACCAGGACTATGGCTACACCTTC. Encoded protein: CASGDQDYGYTF.

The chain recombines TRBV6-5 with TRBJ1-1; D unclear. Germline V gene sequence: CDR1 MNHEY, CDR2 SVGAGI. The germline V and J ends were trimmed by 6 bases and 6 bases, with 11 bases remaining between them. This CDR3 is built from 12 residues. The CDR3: CASSNSGSEAFF. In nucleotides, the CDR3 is TGTGCCAGCAGCAATTCAGGTTCTGAAGCTTTCTTT.

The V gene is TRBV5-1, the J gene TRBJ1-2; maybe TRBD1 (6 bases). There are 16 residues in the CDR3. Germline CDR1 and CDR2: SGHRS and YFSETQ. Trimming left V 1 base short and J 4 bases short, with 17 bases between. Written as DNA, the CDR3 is TGCGCCAGCAGCTTGTTAGGGGCAGGGGTTGGCTATGGCTACACCTTC. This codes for CASSLLGAGVGYGYTF. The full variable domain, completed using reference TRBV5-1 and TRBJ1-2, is KAGVTQTPRYLIKTRGQQVTLSCSPISGHRSVSWYQQTPGQGLQFLFEYFSETQRNKGNFPGRFSGRQFSNSRSEMNVSTLELGDSALYLCASSLLGAGVGYGYTFGSGTRLTVV.

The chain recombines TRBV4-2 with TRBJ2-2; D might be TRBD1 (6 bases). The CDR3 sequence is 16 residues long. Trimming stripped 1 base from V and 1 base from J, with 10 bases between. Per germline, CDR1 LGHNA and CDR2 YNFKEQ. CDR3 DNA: TGTGCCAGCAGCCAAGTTCGAGGGGGGAACACCGGGGAGCTGTTTTTT. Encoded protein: CASSQVRGGNTGELFF.

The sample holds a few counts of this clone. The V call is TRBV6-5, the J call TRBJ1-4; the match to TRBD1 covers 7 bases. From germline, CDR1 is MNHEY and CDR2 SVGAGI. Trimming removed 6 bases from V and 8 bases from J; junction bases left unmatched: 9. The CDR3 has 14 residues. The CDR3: CASRTTGFREKLFF. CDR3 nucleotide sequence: TGTGCCAGCAGGACGACAGGGTTTCGGGAAAAACTGTTTTTT.

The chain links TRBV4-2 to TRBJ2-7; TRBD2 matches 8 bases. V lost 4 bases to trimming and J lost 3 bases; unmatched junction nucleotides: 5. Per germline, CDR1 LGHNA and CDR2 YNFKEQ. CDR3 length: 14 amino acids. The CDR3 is CASSPYRGGYEQYF. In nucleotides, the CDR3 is TGTGCCAGCAGCCCCTACCGGGGGGGCTACGAGCAGTACTTC.

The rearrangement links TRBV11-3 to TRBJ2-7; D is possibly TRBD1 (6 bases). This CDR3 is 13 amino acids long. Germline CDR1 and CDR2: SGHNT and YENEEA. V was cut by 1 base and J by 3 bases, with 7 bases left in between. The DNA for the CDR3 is TGTGCCAGCAGCTTAGTCAGGGGCTACGAGCAGTACTTC. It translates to CASSLVRGYEQYF.